This entry lists 28 T cell receptor beta chains sequenced from one sample in a study of cytomegalovirus exposure and HLA in healthy donors (dated by TCRdb to 2016 to 2017). Library construction relied on the immunoSEQ multiplex PCR assay. For the multiplex PCR, a mixture combining 60 forward primers for TCR Vbeta segments and 13 reverse primers for TCR Jbeta segments was used. Here the immuneACCESS table is served through TCRdb, limited to in-frame sequences with V and J called. Missing clones are a known gap in these copies; in checked studies unresolved V genes cover under half, and the rest lacks a known reason. In all, the sample holds about 180,000 clones, and about two thirds of those were seen once. The ten largest clonotypes hold about 2.5% of the sample. The sample consisted of PBMCs. These receptors were obtained from a human donor in good health.

The CDR3 nucleotides read TGTGCCAGCACCCTGGAGACAGGGCGCAGTTCACCCCTCCACTTT. Protein sequence: CASTLETGRSSPLHF. The rearrangement uses TRBV6-1 and TRBJ1-6, with TRBD1 identical over 7 bases. The V gene's germline CDR1 is MNHNS and CDR2 SASEGT. V was pared by 7 bases and J by 9 bases, with 12 bases of the junction left unmatched. This CDR3 is built from 15 residues.

The rearrangement joins TRBV10-3 to TRBJ1-5; D is possibly TRBD1 (5 bases). CDR3 length: 12 residues. Between the trimmed V and J ends, which lost 8 bases and 5 bases, there was a span of 10 bases. Germline V gene lookup returns CDR1 ENHRY and CDR2 SYGVKD. The chain's CDR3 is CAISGRDQPQHF. The CDR3 DNA reads TGTGCCATCTCCGGCAGGGATCAGCCCCAGCATTTT.

The V call is TRBV15, the J call TRBJ2-7; perhaps TRBD1 as D (6 bases). This CDR3 is 15 amino acids long. Germline V gives CDR1 LNHNV, CDR2 YYDKDF (reference sequence). Between the trimmed V and J ends, which lost 1 base and 3 bases, there was a span of 13 bases. CDR3 nucleotide sequence: TGTGCCACCAGCAGAGCCCCGGCAGGGGACTACGAGCAGTACTTC. Its protein product is CATSRAPAGDYEQYF.

The chain has TRBV4-1 and TRBJ2-7; the D gene is possibly TRBD2 (5 bases). Germline V CDR1 and CDR2: MGHRA, YSYEKL. V gave up 1 base and J gave up 1 base, with 5 bases separating them. The CDR3 extends over 13 amino acids. The CDR3 here is CASSQVASYEQYF. For the CDR3, the DNA is TGCGCCAGCAGCCAAGTAGCGTCCTACGAGCAGTACTTC.

The chain links TRBV18 to TRBJ1-5; D gene uncertain. CDR1 is KGHSH, CDR2 LQKENI, per germline. Trimming left V 1 base short and J 0 bases short, with 7 bases between. The length of the CDR3 is 15 residues. As DNA, the CDR3 is TGTGCCAGCTCACCACAGGAGAATAGCAATCAGCCCCAGCATTTT. Protein sequence: CASSPQENSNQPQHF.

V usage is TRBV11-2 and J usage is TRBJ1-2; 11 bases are shared with TRBD1. V lost 3 bases, J lost 6 bases, and 6 bases stayed unmatched. CDR1 SGHAT and CDR2 FQNNGV come from the germline V gene. The CDR3 is 15 amino acids. CDR3 sequence reads: CASSLGQGGTDGYTF. Written as DNA, the CDR3 is TGTGCCAGCAGCTTGGGACAGGGGGGAACGGATGGCTACACCTTC.

J is TRBJ1-5 and V is TRBV7-9, with D perhaps matching TRBD1 (5 bases). The CDR3 is 14 residues long. V dropped 5 bases and J dropped 1 base, with 9 bases sitting between them. The V gene's germline CDR1 is SEHNR and CDR2 FQNEAQ (reference sequence). The CDR3 protein is CASSQGESNQPQHF. The CDR3 region has the DNA TGTGCCAGCAGCCAGGGTGAGAGCAATCAGCCCCAGCATTTT.

This rearrangement joins TRBV5-5 to TRBJ1-5; D ambiguous. V gave up 3 bases and J gave up 0 bases, with 10 bases separating them. The CDR3 spans 15 residues. Germline V CDR1 and CDR2: SGHKS, YYEKEE (reference sequence). The CDR3 bases are TGTGCCAGCAGCTGGGGAGGGTCTAGCAATCAGCCCCAGCATTTT. This sequence encodes CASSWGGSSNQPQHF.

V is TRBV30 and J is TRBJ1-2, with 9 bases that match TRBD1. This CDR3 is built from 15 residues. CDR1 GTSNPN and CDR2 SVGIG come from the germline V gene (reference sequence). J gave up 6 bases and V 4 bases, and 12 bases lay outside the gene matches. CDR3 sequence: CAWTKGTGRVDGYTF. DNA of the CDR3: TGTGCCTGGACAAAGGGGACAGGGAGGGTTGATGGCTACACCTTC. Together with reference TRBV30 and TRBJ1-2, the CDR3 gives the full variable domain: SQTIHQWPATLVQPVGSPLSLECTVEGTSNPNLYWYRQAAGRGLQLLFYSVGIGQISSEVPQNLSASRPQDRQFILSSKKLLLSDSGFYLCAWTKGTGRVDGYTFGSGTRLTVV.

The J gene is TRBJ1-6, the V gene TRBV7-8; 7 bases match TRBD1. This CDR3 comprises 15 residues. Germline V lookup: CDR1 SGHVS, CDR2 FQNEAQ. V lost 1 base and J lost 7; bases outside the gene matches: 4. The CDR3 here is CASSLEVTGNSPLHF. The CDR3 DNA sequence: TGTGCCAGCAGCTTAGAGGTGACAGGGAATTCACCCCTCCACTTT. The full variable domain, its missing parts supplied by reference TRBV7-8 and TRBJ1-6, is GAGVSQSPRYKVAKRGQDVALRCDPISGHVSLFWYQQALGQGPEFLTYFQNEAQLDKSGLPSDRFFAERPEGSVSTLKIQRTQQEDSAVYLCASSLEVTGNSPLHFGNGTRLTVT.

This sequence joins TRBV5-4 and TRBJ1-1, with D unresolved. The CDR3 totals 17 residues. V was pared by 0 bases and J by 0 bases, with 15 bases between. The germline V gene has CDR1 SGHNT and CDR2 YYREEE (reference sequence). In DNA form, the CDR3 reads TGTGCCAGCAGCTTGGTGGCCTGGGAGGCGTTGAACACTGAAGCTTTCTTT. Protein: CASSLVAWEALNTEAFF.

This clone was counted once. The chain uses TRBV19 and TRBJ2-2, with 9 nucleotides matching TRBD1. The ends lost 6 bases at V and 7 bases at J; junction bases unmatched: 9. There are 15 residues in the CDR3. Per the germline V gene, CDR1 is LNHDA and CDR2 is SQIVND (reference sequence). The CDR3 loop is CASRPGQGRFGELFF. DNA for the CDR3: TGTGCCAGTAGACCGGGACAGGGACGTTTCGGGGAGCTGTTTTTT.

The rearrangement uses TRBV7-8 and TRBJ1-4; a possible D gene is TRBD1 (5 bases). The V gene lost 7 bases and the J gene lost 3 bases, with 12 bases spanning the gap. Per germline, CDR1 SGHVS and CDR2 FQNEAQ. The CDR3 is 14 residues long. DNA of the CDR3: TGTGCCAGCACCCCTCTAGGGGCTAATGAAAAACTGTTTTTT. Its protein product is CASTPLGANEKLFF. The full variable domain, in which reference TRBV7-8 and TRBJ1-4 provide the parts outside the CDR3, is GAGVSQSPRYKVAKRGQDVALRCDPISGHVSLFWYQQALGQGPEFLTYFQNEAQLDKSGLPSDRFFAERPEGSVSTLKIQRTQQEDSAVYLCASTPLGANEKLFFGSGTQLSVL.

V is TRBV7-9 and J is TRBJ2-3; possibly TRBD2 for D (6 bases). The CDR3 consists of 15 residues. Trimming removed 5 bases from V and 1 base from J, with 13 bases in between. Germline CDR1 SEHNR, CDR2 FQNEAQ (reference sequence). The CDR3 bases are TGTGCCAGCAGCCCTCGGGGGACCCGCACAGATACGCAGTATTTT. Translation gives CASSPRGTRTDTQYF.

The chain combines TRBV5-1 with TRBJ1-2, with TRBD1 identical over 9 bases. CDR3 size: 17 residues. The germline gives CDR1 SGHRS, CDR2 YFSETQ. V shed 4 bases, J shed 2 bases, and the junction held 12 bases outside the gene matches. The CDR3 spells CASSPRTGDTPNYGYTF. The CDR3 DNA reads TGCGCCAGCAGCCCCCGGACAGGGGATACCCCGAACTATGGCTACACCTTC.

This chain uses TRBV2 with TRBJ1-2; the D gene is possibly TRBD1 (6 bases). V shed 6 bases and J shed 2 bases, with 10 bases lying between them. Germline lookup yields CDR1 SNHLY and CDR2 FYNNEI. The length of the CDR3 is 13 residues. Here the CDR3 DNA reads TGTGCCAGCAGGGGAGGGGGGAACTATGGCTACACCTTC. Its translation is CASRGGGNYGYTF.

This chain connects TRBV20-1 to TRBJ1-2, with unresolved D. The length of the CDR3 is 9 residues. CDR1 and CDR2 (germline): DFQATT, SNEGSKA (reference sequence). The V gene lost 5 bases and the J gene lost 7 bases, with 5 bases spanning the gap. For the CDR3, the DNA is TGCAGTGCTGGCCGTGGCTACACCTTC. It is translated as CSAGRGYTF.

The chain carries TRBV5-1 and TRBJ2-7, with TRBD1 identical over 7 bases. With V trimmed by 3 bases and J by 5 bases, 14 bases remained unmatched. Germline V CDR1 and CDR2: SGHRS, YFSETQ. There are 16 residues in the CDR3. In nucleotides, the CDR3 is TGCGCCAGCAGCTCAACAATGGGGCGACAGGGACACGAGCAGTACTTC. Translating it yields CASSSTMGRQGHEQYF.

The CDR3 loop is CASSSPARTGYTGELFF. CDR3 coding DNA: TGTGCCAGCAGCTCCCCTGCTAGGACAGGGTACACCGGGGAGCTGTTTTTT. The chain recombines TRBV7-9 with TRBJ2-2; TRBD1 agrees at 8 bases. The CDR3 covers 17 residues. Trimming removed 4 bases from V and 3 bases from J; junction bases left unmatched: 10. Germline CDR1 SEHNR, CDR2 FQNEAQ (reference sequence). Full variable domain (missing parts from reference TRBV7-9 and TRBJ2-2): DTGVSQNPRHKITKRGQNVTFRCDPISEHNRLYWYRQTLGQGPEFLTYFQNEAQLEKSRLLSDRFSAERPKGSFSTLEIQRTEQGDSAMYLCASSSPARTGYTGELFFGEGSRLTVL.

This rearrangement joins TRBV30 to TRBJ1-2; D perhaps matches TRBD1 (5 bases). Trimming removed 0 bases from V and 5 bases from J, with 19 bases in between. This CDR3 spans 16 amino acids. CDR1 is GTSNPN, CDR2 SVGIG, per germline (reference sequence). The CDR3 DNA reads as TGTGCCTGGAGTGTACTTACGACAGCTACCCTATATGGCTACACCTTC. It specifies CAWSVLTTATLYGYTF.

This clone was observed a handful of times. The chain has TRBV4-3 and TRBJ2-2, with 11 nucleotides matching TRBD1. Germline values: CDR1 LGHNA, CDR2 YSLEER. The CDR3 runs to 16 residues. V lost 1 base, J lost 4 bases, and 2 bases stayed unmatched. CDR3 coding DNA: TGCGCCAGCAGCCAAGGGACAGGGGGCGGCACCGGGGAGCTGTTTTTT. It specifies CASSQGTGGGTGELFF.

This clone was observed a few times. CDR3 residues: CASSVAPQYEQYF. DNA for the CDR3: TGTGCCAGCAGCGTGGCCCCGCAGTACGAGCAGTACTTC. This chain links TRBV9 with TRBJ2-7; D is unresolved. V lost 2 bases, J lost 4 bases, and 10 bases lay in between. This CDR3 is built from 13 residues. CDR1 is SGDLS, CDR2 YYNGEE, per germline.

This clone was counted only a few times. The chain is built from TRBV6-5 and TRBJ1-1; 9 positions match TRBD1. The germline V gene encodes CDR1 MNHEY and CDR2 SVGAGI. The junction had 4 bases not matched to a gene; V was cut back by 5 bases and J by 3 bases. The CDR3 contains 14 residues. The CDR3 is CASSQGTGHTEAFF. CDR3 nucleotide sequence: TGTGCCAGCAGTCAAGGGACAGGGCACACTGAAGCTTTCTTT.

The rearrangement joins TRBV2 to TRBJ1-2; 10 nucleotides agree with TRBD1. J gave up 3 bases and V 4 bases, and 2 bases lay outside the gene matches. The CDR3 spans 14 residues. The V gene's germline CDR1 is SNHLY and CDR2 FYNNEI. The CDR3 sequence: CASSGGTGDYGYTF. The CDR3 DNA sequence: TGTGCCAGCAGTGGCGGGACAGGGGACTATGGCTACACCTTC.

The chain is built from TRBV5-1 and TRBJ2-3; TRBD2 matches 9 bases. CDR3 size: 18 residues. J was trimmed by 0 bases and V by 6 bases; bases with no gene match: 14. Germline-derived CDR1 and CDR2 are SGHRS and YFSETQ. CDR3 nucleotide sequence: TGCGCCAGCAAAGTACGACTAGCGGTAGACTTTAGCACAGATACGCAGTATTTT. It encodes CASKVRLAVDFSTDTQYF.

J is TRBJ2-3 and V is TRBV9; 10 nucleotides line up with TRBD2. Germline V gene data show CDR1 as SGDLS and CDR2 as YYNGEE. The CDR3 covers 16 residues. J was trimmed by 1 base and V by 0 bases; bases with no gene match: 2. The CDR3 protein is CASSVDLAGGTDTQYF. The CDR3 nucleotides read TGTGCCAGCAGCGTAGATCTAGCGGGGGGCACAGATACGCAGTATTTT. The full variable domain, completed using reference TRBV9 and TRBJ2-3, is DSGVTQTPKHLITATGQRVTLRCSPRSGDLSVYWYQQSLDQGLQFLIQYYNGEERAKGNILERFSAQQFPDLHSELNLSSLELGDSALYFCASSVDLAGGTDTQYFGPGTRLTVL.

This chain links TRBV5-1 with TRBJ2-7, with 8 bases lining up with TRBD1. J was trimmed by 3 bases and V by 4 bases; bases with no gene match: 9. The CDR3 covers 15 residues. From germline, CDR1 is SGHRS and CDR2 YFSETQ. CDR3: CASSIGTGYIYEQYF. DNA of the CDR3: TGCGCCAGCAGCATCGGGACAGGCTATATCTACGAGCAGTACTTC.

This clone was counted a single time. The chain combines TRBV7-2 with TRBJ2-7; no definite D call. Germline CDR1 is SGHTA and CDR2 is FQGNSA. CDR3 length: 14 amino acids. The germline V and J ends were trimmed by 6 bases and 3 bases, with 15 bases remaining between them. The CDR3 region is CASRFAFSGYEQYF. The DNA for the CDR3 is TGTGCCAGCAGATTTGCGTTTTCTGGCTACGAGCAGTACTTC.